This is a list of T cell receptor beta chains from one sample in a study of OX40 agonist ivuxolimab in advanced cancers. This table comes from immunoSEQ multiplex PCR, and its TCRdb copy is limited to in-frame clones, with some not included. The table records under 20,000 clones, approximately 85% of them present only once. The sample was CD4+ or CD8+ T cells sorted from blood, taken in a trial of the OX40 agonist ivuxolimab. The receptors here all came from an adult with an advanced solid tumor such as melanoma, head and neck, liver or kidney cancer. The conserved cysteine and the conserved F or W are not part of the CDR3 here. The order of the fields is V gene, J gene, CDR3 protein.

v_gene: TRBV9
j_gene: TRBJ2-7
CDR3aa: ASSGDRPYEQY

v_gene: TRBV7-8
j_gene: TRBJ1-4
CDR3aa: ASSPAYTGGTEKLF

v_gene: TRBV27
j_gene: TRBJ2-7
CDR3aa: ASSLSGNPPGSYEQY

v_gene: TRBV5-4
j_gene: TRBJ2-7
CDR3aa: ASATGPSYEQY

v_gene: TRBV9
j_gene: TRBJ1-2
CDR3aa: ASSPETGGYGYT

v_gene: TRBV6-1
j_gene: TRBJ2-7
CDR3aa: ASSEAFHEQY

v_gene: TRBV5-4
j_gene: TRBJ2-2
CDR3aa: ASSLVGTTGELF

v_gene: TRBV6-5
j_gene: TRBJ1-1
CDR3aa: ASSPGTVWNTEAF

v_gene: TRBV11-2
j_gene: TRBJ1-6
CDR3aa: ASSARTVSAYSPLH

v_gene: TRBV6-5
j_gene: TRBJ1-2
CDR3aa: ASSPQTGIVLGYT

v_gene: TRBV27
j_gene: TRBJ2-1
CDR3aa: ASSTRERDDPYNEQF

v_gene: TRBV6-5
j_gene: TRBJ1-2
CDR3aa: ASSAMFEWKSGYT

v_gene: TRBV9
j_gene: TRBJ2-1
CDR3aa: ASSGLGGTRF

v_gene: TRBV7-8
j_gene: TRBJ2-5
CDR3aa: ASSRQGWQETQY

v_gene: TRBV7-9
j_gene: TRBJ2-1
CDR3aa: ASSTRGTQKNNEQF

v_gene: TRBV7-9
j_gene: TRBJ1-2
CDR3aa: ASSLGGEVDGYT

v_gene: TRBV4-2
j_gene: TRBJ2-7
CDR3aa: ASSATSGVYEQY

v_gene: TRBV5-1
j_gene: TRBJ2-1
CDR3aa: ASSLDSYNEQF

v_gene: TRBV7-9
j_gene: TRBJ2-7
CDR3aa: ASSSQGSQGEQY

v_gene: TRBV5-1
j_gene: TRBJ2-1
CDR3aa: ASSLTAGGFYNEQF

v_gene: TRBV29-1
j_gene: TRBJ2-5
CDR3aa: SGTSGGETQY

v_gene: TRBV18
j_gene: TRBJ2-7
CDR3aa: ASSPREEYEQY

v_gene: TRBV14
j_gene: TRBJ1-2
CDR3aa: ASSQDHSGRRANGYT

v_gene: TRBV19
j_gene: TRBJ2-7
CDR3aa: ASSIDRTGYGQY

v_gene: TRBV27
j_gene: TRBJ2-2
CDR3aa: ASSPGLVVTGELF